At least ten counts were recorded for the clone carrying this T cell receptor (beta chain). This specimen comes from a study of T-cell reconstitution after alpha-beta-depleted transplantation in children. There are 15 residues in the CDR3. V was trimmed by 3 bases and J by 2 bases, leaving 12 bases between them. Germline V lookup: CDR1 KGHDR, CDR2 SFDVKD. Unique molecular identifiers featured in how the TCRbeta library was prepared. TCRdb re-analysed the PCR reads in MiXCR, keeping a single row per CDR3 protein. The sample includes approximately 490,000 distinct CDR3 sequences, around 12% of them seen just once.

This receptor was obtained from a human donor who donated a stem cell graft to a child with combined immunodeficiency. The sample in question was PBMCs from the stem cell graft donor, obtained from the stem cell graft. The chain couples TRBV24-1 to TRBJ2-5, with D maybe TRBD2 (5 bases). CDR3 protein: CATSDTRLEQETQYF. The DNA for the CDR3 is TGTGCCACCAGTGATACTAGACTCGAACAAGAGACCCAGTACTTC.